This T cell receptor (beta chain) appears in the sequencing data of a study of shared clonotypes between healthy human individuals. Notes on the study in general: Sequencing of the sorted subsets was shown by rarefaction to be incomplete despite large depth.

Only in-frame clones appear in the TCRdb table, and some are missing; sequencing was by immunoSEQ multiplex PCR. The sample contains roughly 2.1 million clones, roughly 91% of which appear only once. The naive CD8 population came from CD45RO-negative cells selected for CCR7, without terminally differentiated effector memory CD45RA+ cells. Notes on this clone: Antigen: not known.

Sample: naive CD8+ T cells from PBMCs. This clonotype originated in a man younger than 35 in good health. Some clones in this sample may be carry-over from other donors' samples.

CDR3 amino acids: CASSLAGTEPYEQYF. The CDR3 nucleotides are TGTGCCAGCAGTTTAGCGGGGACAGAGCCATACGAGCAGTACTTC. The V call is TRBV28, the J call TRBJ2-7; tentatively, D is TRBD1 (7 bases). The CDR3 spans 15 residues. V dropped 2 bases and J dropped 4 bases, with 15 bases sitting between them. The germline V gene has CDR1 MDHEN and CDR2 SYDVKM.